This T cell receptor beta chain emerged from a study of blood T cell repertoires in COVID-19 (dated by TCRdb to the early 2020s). Looking at the study overall: Samples covering the acute and convalescent phases of COVID-19 were provided by collaborators in the United States, Italy and Spain. The repertoires were made available in a free public database intended to serve as a resource for research on the immune response to SARS-CoV-2. Where available, HLA class I and class II types were taken from metadata supplied by the sample provider and were not determined by assay-based typing. Nearly every sample came with metadata listing a de-identified subject ID, COVID-19 status, age in years and sex. The material from the prospective study consisted of cDNA or gDNA derived from T cells, B-cell-depleted T cells, or PBMCs. The samples were drawn from the first 160 participants of the ongoing ImmuneRACE study and from 950 to 1,500 subjects provided by 6 global collaborators. The dataset comprised deeply sampled blood TCRbeta repertoires from subjects exposed to, actively infected with, or recovered from COVID-19. Broader findings and caveats from the paper: The amount of clinical and demographic metadata varied by source and participant and was provided uncurated.

Collaborating institutions collected whole blood in K2EDTA tubes following their own protocols. Collaborator samples were shipped for TCRbeta analysis as frozen whole blood, isolated PBMCs, or DNA extracted from either sample type. The trim is 2 bases for V and 2 bases for J, with a gap of 6 bases between the germline ends. In the germline V gene, CDR1 corresponds to KGHSH and CDR2 to LQKENI. The CDR3 contains 13 residues, cysteine and phenylalanine counted. The only DNA kept is the CDR3, 39 bases in frame from the first base. The immunoSEQ Assay, a bias-controlled multiplex PCR, was used to amplify TCRbeta CDR3 regions from genomic DNA. The original pipeline was this. The number of nucleated cells in each sample was estimated from the amplification of reference gene primers within the assay. To quantify the absolute abundance of each unique TCRbeta CDR3 rearrangement, sequence reads were collapsed and filtered. For each sample, productive Simpson clonality was calculated as the square root of Simpson's diversity index across productive rearrangements. Sourced from immuneACCESS, this table was stored by TCRdb with only in-frame sequences that have V and J called. A share of the clones is absent; for the studies checked, an unresolved V gene accounts for under half, and the remainder has no known explanation. V and J calls and clone size are as listed in that table; D and trimming were resolved from the DNA. The sample table records around 130,000 clones; 82% of these occur just once. Jointly, the top ten make up 4% of the sample.

This clone was seen at least ten times. Its binding antigen is unknown. No base quality values were provided; no much bigger clone lies one nucleotide off. Material: peripheral blood. Recombination joined TRBV18 with TRBJ2-5; no D gene can be assigned with confidence. This receptor was identified in a woman aged 80 or older with acute or convalescent COVID-19. In nucleotides, the sequence is TGTGCCAGCTCACCAAGCGCACAAGAGACCCAGTACTTC. This gives the protein CASSPSAQETQYF.